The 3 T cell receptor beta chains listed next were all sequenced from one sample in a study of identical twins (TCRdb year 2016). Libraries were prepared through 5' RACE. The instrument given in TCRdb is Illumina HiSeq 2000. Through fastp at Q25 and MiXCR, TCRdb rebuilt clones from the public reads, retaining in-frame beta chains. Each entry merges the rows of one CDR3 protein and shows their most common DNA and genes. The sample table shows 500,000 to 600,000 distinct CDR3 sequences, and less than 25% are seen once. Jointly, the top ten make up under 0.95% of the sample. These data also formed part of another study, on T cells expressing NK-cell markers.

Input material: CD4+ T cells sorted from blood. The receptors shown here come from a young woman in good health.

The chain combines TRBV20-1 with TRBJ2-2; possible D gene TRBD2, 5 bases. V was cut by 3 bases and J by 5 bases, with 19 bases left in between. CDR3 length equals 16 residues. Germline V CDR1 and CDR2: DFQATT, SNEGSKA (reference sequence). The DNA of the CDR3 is TGCAGTGCTAGGACCGACATACGGGGTTCGACCGGGGAGCTGTTTTTT. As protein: CSARTDIRGSTGELFF.

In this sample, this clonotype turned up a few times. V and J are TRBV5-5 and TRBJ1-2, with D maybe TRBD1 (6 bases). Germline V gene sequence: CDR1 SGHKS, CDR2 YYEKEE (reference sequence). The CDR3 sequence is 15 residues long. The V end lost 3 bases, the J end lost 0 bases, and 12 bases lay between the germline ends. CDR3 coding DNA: TGTGCCAGCAGCTCAACAGGGAATTCTAACTATGGCTACACCTTC. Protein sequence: CASSSTGNSNYGYTF. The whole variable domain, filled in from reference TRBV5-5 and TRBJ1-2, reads DAGVTQSPTHLIKTRGQQVTLRCSPISGHKSVSWYQQVLGQGPQFIFQYYEKEERGRGNFPDRFSARQFPNYSSELNVNALLLGDSALYLCASSSTGNSNYGYTFGSGTRLTVV.

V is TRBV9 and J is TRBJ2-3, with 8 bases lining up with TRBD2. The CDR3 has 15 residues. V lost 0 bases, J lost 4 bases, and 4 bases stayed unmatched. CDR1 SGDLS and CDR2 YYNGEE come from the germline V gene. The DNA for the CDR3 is TGTGCCAGCAGCGTAGACAGCGGGAGTCCAGATACGCAGTATTTT. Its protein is CASSVDSGSPDTQYF.